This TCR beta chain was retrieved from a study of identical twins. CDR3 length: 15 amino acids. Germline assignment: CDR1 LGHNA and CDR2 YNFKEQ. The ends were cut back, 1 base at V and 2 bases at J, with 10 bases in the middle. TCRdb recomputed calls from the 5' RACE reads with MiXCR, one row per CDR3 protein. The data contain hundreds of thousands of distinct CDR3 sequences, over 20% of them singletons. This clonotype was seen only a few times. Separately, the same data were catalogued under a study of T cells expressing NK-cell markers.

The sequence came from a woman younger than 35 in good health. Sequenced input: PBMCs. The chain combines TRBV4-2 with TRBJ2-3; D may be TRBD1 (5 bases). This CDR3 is CASSQADSFTDTQYF. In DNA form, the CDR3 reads TGTGCCAGCAGCCAAGCCGACAGCTTCACAGATACGCAGTATTTT.